This TCR beta chain was sequenced for a study of blood T cell repertoires in COVID-19 (dated by TCRdb to about 2020). The study in broad terms: Samples from collaborators originated in the United States, Italy and Spain and spanned both the acute and convalescent phases of COVID-19. HLA class I and class II types, where available, came from metadata supplied by the sample provider rather than from assay-based typing. The sample metadata nearly always contained a de-identified subject ID, COVID-19 status, age in years and sex. The repertoires were released in a freely available public database intended as a resource for research on the immune response to SARS-CoV-2. The prospective study material was composed of cDNA or gDNA derived from T cells, B-cell-depleted T cells, or PBMCs. Deeply sampled blood TCRbeta repertoires from subjects exposed to, actively infected with, or recovered from COVID-19 were included in the dataset. The samples were drawn from the first 160 participants of the ongoing ImmuneRACE study and from 1,254 subjects provided by 6 global collaborators.

TCRbeta CDR3 regions were amplified from genomic DNA by means of the immunoSEQ Assay, a bias-controlled multiplex PCR. In the original analysis: The number of nucleated cells in each sample was estimated from the amplification of reference gene primers within the assay. To quantify the absolute abundance of each unique TCRbeta CDR3 rearrangement, sequence reads were collapsed and filtered. For each sample, productive Simpson clonality was calculated by taking the square root of Simpson's diversity index across productive rearrangements. In its TCRdb copy, this immuneACCESS table keeps in-frame sequences only and misses some clones. Where compared with another copy, unresolved V genes explain less than half of these, and the others have no known cause. V, J and clone size are those of that table, while D and trimming were read from the DNA. In this sample the table shows about 100,000 clones, approximately 84% of which occur a single time. The ten largest make up 2% to 2.5% of the sample.

Turning to this clone: Its antigen is unknown. There are no base qualities to consult, and no much larger clone falls within one base.

The study at large found these results: The amount of clinical and demographic metadata varied by source and participant and was provided uncurated.

V loses 2 bases of germline sequence and J loses 2 bases, and the interval between the two ends is 13 bases. There are 15 amino acids in the CDR3, from cysteine to phenylalanine inclusive. Left in the record is the CDR3 DNA by itself, 45 bases read in frame from the first base. CDR1 and CDR2, per the germline V gene, are SGHRS and YFSETQ. Collaborating institutions collected whole blood in K2EDTA tubes following their own protocols. For TCRbeta analysis, collaborators shipped samples in one of three forms: frozen whole blood, isolated PBMCs, or DNA extracted from either of those sample types. The sample taken for sequencing was peripheral blood. The receptor comes from a human donor in a cohort sampled during active COVID-19. The chain is assembled from TRBV5-1 and TRBJ2-5; TRBD1 is a weak D gene call, 6 bases matching. The CDR3 corresponds to CASSLGGQTQETQYF. The sequenced DNA: TGCGCCAGCAGCTTAGGCGGACAGACTCAAGAGACCCAGTACTTC.